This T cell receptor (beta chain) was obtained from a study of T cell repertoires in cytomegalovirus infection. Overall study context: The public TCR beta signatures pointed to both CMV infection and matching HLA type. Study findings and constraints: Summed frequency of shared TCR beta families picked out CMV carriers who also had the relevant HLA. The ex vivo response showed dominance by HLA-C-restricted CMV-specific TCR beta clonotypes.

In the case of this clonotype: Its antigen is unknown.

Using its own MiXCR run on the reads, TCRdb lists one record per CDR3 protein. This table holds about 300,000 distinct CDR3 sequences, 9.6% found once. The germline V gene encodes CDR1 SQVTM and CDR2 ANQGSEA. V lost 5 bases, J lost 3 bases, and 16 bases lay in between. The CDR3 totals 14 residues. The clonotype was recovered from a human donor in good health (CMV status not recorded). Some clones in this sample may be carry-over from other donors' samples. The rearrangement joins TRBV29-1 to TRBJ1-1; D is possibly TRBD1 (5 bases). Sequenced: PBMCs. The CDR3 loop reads CSVRDGGKDTEAFF. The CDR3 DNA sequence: TGCAGCGTTCGGGACGGAGGGAAGGACACTGAAGCTTTCTTT.